What follows are 3 T cell receptor beta chains derived from one specimen sequenced in a study of T cell repertoires in cytomegalovirus infection. Their recognized antigens are unknown. TCRdb recomputed calls from the reads with MiXCR, one row per CDR3 protein. Of around 750,000 distinct CDR3 sequences detected, about 31% appear once; the ten largest clones hold about an eighth. This sample comprised cultured CD8+ T cells from PBMCs, obtained from culture after CMV antigen stimulation. These receptors came from a human donor in good health (CMV status not recorded). Some clones in this sample may be carry-over from other donors' samples.

V usage is TRBV5-4 and J usage is TRBJ2-3, with unresolved D. The CDR3 spans 14 residues. V dropped 4 bases and J dropped 8 bases, with 17 bases sitting between them. Germline assignment: CDR1 SGHNT and CDR2 YYREEE (reference sequence). CDR3 nucleotide sequence: TGTGCCAGCAGCCGGACCCAAGCAGGAGTTACGCAGTATTTT. Residues: CASSRTQAGVTQYF. Variable domain in full (rest from reference TRBV5-4 and TRBJ2-3): ETGVTQSPTHLIKTRGQQVTLRCSSQSGHNTVSWYQQALGQGPQFIFQYYREEENGRGNFPPRFSGLQFPNYSSELNVNALELDDSALYLCASSRTQAGVTQYFGPGTRLTVL.

As regards this clonotype: At one of its ends the junction is not consistent with the germline gene, which may arise from a read error. The chain couples TRBV7-6 to TRBJ2-7; the D gene could be TRBD1 or TRBD2 (5 bases each). CDR3 size: 15 residues. Germline CDR1 reads SGHVS; CDR2 reads FNYEAQ. Here the CDR3 reads CASGLEGSPSYEQYF. CDR3 coding DNA: TGTGCCAGCGGCTTAGAGGGGTCCCCCTCCTACGAGCAGTACTTC.

The V gene is TRBV11-2, the J gene TRBJ2-2; the match to TRBD1 covers 9 bases. The length of the CDR3 is 18 residues. CDR1 SGHAT and CDR2 FQNNGV come from the germline V gene. V shed 1 base and J 5 bases; nucleotides not matched to a gene: 11. The CDR3 spells CASSLAEGDRDVTGELFF. Written as DNA, the CDR3 is TGTGCCAGCAGCTTAGCCGAGGGGGACAGGGATGTTACCGGGGAGCTGTTTTTT.